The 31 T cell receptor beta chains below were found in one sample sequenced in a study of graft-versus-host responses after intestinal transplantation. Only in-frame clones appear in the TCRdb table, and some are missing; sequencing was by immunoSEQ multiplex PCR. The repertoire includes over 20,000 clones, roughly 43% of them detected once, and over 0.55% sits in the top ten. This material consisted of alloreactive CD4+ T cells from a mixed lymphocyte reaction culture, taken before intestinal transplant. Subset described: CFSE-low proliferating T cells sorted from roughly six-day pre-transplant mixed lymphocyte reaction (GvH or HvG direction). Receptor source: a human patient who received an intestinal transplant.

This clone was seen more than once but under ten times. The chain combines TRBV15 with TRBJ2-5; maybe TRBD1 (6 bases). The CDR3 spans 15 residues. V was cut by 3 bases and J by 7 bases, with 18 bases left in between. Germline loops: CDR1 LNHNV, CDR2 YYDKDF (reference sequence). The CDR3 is CATSSSGQPRGTQYF. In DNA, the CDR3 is TGTGCCACCAGCAGCTCCGGACAGCCCCGTGGGACCCAGTACTTC. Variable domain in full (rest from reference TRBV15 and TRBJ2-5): DAMVIQNPRYQVTQFGKPVTLSCSQTLNHNVMYWYQQKSSQAPKLLFHYYDKDFNNEADTPDNFQSRRPNTSFCFLDIRSPGLGDTAMYLCATSSSGQPRGTQYFGPGTRLLVL.

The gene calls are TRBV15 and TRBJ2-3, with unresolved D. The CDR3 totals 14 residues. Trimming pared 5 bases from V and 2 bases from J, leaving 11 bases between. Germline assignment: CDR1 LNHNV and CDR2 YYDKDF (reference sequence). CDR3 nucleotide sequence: TGTGCCACCAGCGCCCGGTATGACACAGATACGCAGTATTTT. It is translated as CATSARYDTDTQYF.

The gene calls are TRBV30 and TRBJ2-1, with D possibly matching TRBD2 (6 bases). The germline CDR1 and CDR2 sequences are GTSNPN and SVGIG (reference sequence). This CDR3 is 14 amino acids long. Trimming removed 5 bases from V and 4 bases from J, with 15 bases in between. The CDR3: CAWAAGLRYNEQFF. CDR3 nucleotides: TGTGCCTGGGCGGCGGGACTGAGGTACAATGAGCAGTTCTTC.

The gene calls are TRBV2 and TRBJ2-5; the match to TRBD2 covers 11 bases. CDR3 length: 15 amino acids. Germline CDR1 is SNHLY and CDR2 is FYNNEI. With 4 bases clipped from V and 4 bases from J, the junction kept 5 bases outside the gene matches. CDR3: CASSVTSGRGETQYF. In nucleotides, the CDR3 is TGTGCCAGCAGTGTAACTAGCGGGAGAGGAGAGACCCAGTACTTC.

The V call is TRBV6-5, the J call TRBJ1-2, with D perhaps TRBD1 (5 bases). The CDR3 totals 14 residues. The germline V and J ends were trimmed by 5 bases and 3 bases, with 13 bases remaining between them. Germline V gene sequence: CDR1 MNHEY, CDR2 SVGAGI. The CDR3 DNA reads TGTGCCAGCAGTGAACGGGGGACTTACTATGGCTACACCTTC. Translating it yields CASSERGTYYGYTF.

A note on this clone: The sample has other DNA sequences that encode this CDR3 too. CDR3 nucleotides: TGTGCCAGCAGTCCATACAGGGGGAGGAACACTGAAGCTTTCTTT. Protein: CASSPYRGRNTEAFF. The gene calls are TRBV28 and TRBJ1-1, with TRBD1 identical over 8 bases. Per germline, CDR1 MDHEN and CDR2 SYDVKM. This CDR3 has 15 amino acids. V was pared by 5 bases and J by 1 base, with 6 bases of the junction left unmatched. Using reference TRBV28 and TRBJ1-1 for the parts outside the CDR3, the full variable domain is DVKVTQSSRYLVKRTGEKVFLECVQDMDHENMFWYRQDPGLGLRLIYFSYDVKMKEKGDIPEGYSVSREKKERFSLILESASTNQTSMYLCASSPYRGRNTEAFFGQGTRLTVV.

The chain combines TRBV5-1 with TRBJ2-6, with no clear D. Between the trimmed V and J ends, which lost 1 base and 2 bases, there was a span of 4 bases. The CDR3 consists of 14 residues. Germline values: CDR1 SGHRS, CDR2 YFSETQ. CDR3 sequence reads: CASSLRAGANVLTF. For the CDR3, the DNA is TGCGCCAGCAGCTTGCGAGCTGGGGCCAACGTCCTGACTTTC.

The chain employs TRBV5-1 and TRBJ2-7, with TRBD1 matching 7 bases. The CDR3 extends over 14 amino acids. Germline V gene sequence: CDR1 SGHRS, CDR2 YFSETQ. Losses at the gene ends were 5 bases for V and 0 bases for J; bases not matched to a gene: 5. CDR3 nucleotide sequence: TGCGCCAGCAGGTTCCGGGACAGCTCCTACGAGCAGTACTTC. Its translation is CASRFRDSSYEQYF.

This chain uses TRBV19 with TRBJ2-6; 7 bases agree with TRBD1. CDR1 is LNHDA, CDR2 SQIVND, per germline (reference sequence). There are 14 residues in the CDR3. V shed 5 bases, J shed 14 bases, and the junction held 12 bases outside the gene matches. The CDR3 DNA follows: TGTGCCAGTAGTGCCTACCGGGACAGAGTTCTCCTGACTTTC. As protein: CASSAYRDRVLLTF. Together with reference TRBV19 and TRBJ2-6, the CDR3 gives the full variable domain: DGGITQSPKYLFRKEGQNVTLSCEQNLNHDAMYWYRQDPGQGLRLIYYSQIVNDFQKGDIAEGYSVSREKKESFPLTVTSAQKNPTAFYLCASSAYRDRVLLTFGAGSRLTVL.

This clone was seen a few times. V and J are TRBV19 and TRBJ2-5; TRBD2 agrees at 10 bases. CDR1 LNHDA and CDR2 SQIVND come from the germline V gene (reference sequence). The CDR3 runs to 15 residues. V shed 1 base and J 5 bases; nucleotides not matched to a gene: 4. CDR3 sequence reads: CASSIAGTSVETQYF. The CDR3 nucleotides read TGTGCCAGTAGTATAGCCGGGACTAGCGTTGAGACCCAGTACTTC.

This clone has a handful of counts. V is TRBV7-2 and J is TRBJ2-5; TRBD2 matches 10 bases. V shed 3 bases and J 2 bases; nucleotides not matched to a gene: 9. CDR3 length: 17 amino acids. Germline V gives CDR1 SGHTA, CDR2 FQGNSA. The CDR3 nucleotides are TGTGCCAGCAGCTTTATCATGTTAGCGGGGGGTCAAGAGACCCAGTACTTC. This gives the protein CASSFIMLAGGQETQYF.

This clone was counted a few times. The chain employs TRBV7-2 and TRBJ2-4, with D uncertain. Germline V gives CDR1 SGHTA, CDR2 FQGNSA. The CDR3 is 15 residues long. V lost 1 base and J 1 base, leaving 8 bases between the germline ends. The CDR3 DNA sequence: TGTGCCAGCAGCTTAGGAAGCGTCGCCAAAAACATTCAGTACTTC. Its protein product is CASSLGSVAKNIQYF.

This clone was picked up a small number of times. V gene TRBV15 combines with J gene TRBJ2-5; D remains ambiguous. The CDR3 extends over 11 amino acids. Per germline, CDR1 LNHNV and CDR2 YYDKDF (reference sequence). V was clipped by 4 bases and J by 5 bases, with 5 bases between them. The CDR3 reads CATSNRETQYF. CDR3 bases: TGTGCCACCAGCAATCGGGAGACCCAGTACTTC.

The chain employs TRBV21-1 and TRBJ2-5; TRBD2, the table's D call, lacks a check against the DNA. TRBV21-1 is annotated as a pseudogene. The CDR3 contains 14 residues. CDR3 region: CASSTSGGAETQYF. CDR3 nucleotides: TGTGCCAGCAGCACTAGCGGGGGGGCCGAGACCCAGTACTTC.

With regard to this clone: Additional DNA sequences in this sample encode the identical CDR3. CDR3 amino acids: CAWRFSGHYGNTIYF. The CDR3 DNA reads as TGTGCCTGGAGATTTTCCGGACACTATGGGAATACCATATATTTT. This chain joins TRBV30 and TRBJ1-3; D is perhaps TRBD1 (5 bases). Germline V lookup: CDR1 GTSNPN, CDR2 SVGIG (reference sequence). V lost 3 bases and J 10 bases, leaving 22 bases between the germline ends. The CDR3 loop spans 15 amino acids.

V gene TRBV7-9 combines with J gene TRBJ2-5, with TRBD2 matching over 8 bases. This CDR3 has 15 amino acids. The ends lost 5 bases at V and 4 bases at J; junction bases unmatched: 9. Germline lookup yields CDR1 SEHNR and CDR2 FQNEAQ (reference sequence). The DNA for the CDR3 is TGTGCCAGCAGCCCAAGCGGGAGATCAGGAGAGACCCAGTACTTC. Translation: CASSPSGRSGETQYF.

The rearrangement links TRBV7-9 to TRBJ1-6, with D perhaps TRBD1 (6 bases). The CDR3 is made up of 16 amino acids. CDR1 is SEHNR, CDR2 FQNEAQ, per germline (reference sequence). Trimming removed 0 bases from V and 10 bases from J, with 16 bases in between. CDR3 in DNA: TGTGCCAGCAGCTTAGCTCTAACAGGGTTAGGGTCACCCCTCCACTTT. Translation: CASSLALTGLGSPLHF.

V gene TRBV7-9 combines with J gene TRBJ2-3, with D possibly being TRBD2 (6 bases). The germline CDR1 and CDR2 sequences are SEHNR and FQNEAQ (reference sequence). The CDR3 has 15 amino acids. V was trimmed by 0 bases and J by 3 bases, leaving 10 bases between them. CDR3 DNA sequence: TGTGCCAGCAGCTTAGCGGTGGGGGGAACAGATACGCAGTATTTT. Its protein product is CASSLAVGGTDTQYF.

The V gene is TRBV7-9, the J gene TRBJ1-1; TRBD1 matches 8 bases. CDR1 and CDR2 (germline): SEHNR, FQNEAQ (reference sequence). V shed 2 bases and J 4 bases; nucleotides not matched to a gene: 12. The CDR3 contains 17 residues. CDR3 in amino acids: CASSLRRGQGAGTEAFF. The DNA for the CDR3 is TGTGCCAGCAGCTTAAGGAGGGGGCAGGGGGCCGGCACTGAAGCTTTCTTT.

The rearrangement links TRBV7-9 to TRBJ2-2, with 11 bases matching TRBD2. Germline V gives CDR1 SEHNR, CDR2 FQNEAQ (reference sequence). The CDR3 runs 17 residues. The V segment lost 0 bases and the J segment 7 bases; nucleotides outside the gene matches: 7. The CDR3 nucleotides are TGTGCCAGCAGCTTAGCGTATACTAGCGGGAGAGACGGGGAGCTGTTTTTT. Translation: CASSLAYTSGRDGELFF.

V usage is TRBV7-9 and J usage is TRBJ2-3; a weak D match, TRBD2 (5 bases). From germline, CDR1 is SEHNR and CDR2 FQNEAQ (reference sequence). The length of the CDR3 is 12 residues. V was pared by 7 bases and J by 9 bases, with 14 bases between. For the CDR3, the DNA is TGTGCCAGCAACCCCCCACTAGGCACGCAGTATTTT. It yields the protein CASNPPLGTQYF.

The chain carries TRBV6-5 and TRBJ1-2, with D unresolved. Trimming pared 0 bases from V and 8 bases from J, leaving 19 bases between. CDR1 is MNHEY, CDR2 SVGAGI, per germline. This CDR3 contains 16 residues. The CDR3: CASSYSSLVLRWGYTF. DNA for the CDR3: TGTGCCAGCAGTTACTCGAGTCTTGTCTTACGATGGGGCTACACCTTC.

The CDR3 DNA reads as TGTGCCAGCAACCGACTAGCGGGATACACCGGGGAGCTGTTTTTT. Protein: CASNRLAGYTGELFF. This sequence joins TRBV2 and TRBJ2-2; the match to TRBD2 covers 11 bases. There are 15 residues in the CDR3. With V trimmed by 7 bases and J by 3 bases, 4 bases remained unmatched. Germline CDR1 and CDR2: SNHLY and FYNNEI. Full variable domain (rest looked up from reference TRBV2 and TRBJ2-2): EPEVTQTPSHQVTQMGQEVILRCVPISNHLYFYWYRQILGQKVEFLVSFYNNEISEKSEIFDDQFSVERPDGSNFTLKIRSTKLEDSAMYFCASNRLAGYTGELFFGEGSRLTVL.

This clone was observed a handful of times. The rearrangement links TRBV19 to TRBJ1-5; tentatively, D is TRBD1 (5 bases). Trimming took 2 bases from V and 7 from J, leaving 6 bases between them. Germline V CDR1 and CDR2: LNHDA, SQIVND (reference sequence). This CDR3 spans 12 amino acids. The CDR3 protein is CASSIRGQPQHF. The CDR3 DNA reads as TGTGCCAGTAGTATAAGGGGACAGCCCCAGCATTTT.

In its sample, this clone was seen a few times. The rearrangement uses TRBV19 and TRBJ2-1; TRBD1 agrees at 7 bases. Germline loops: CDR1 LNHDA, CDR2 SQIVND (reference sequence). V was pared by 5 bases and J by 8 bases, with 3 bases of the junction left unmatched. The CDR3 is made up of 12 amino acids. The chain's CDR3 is CASSADRDEQFF. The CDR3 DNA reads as TGTGCCAGTAGTGCCGACAGGGATGAGCAGTTCTTC.

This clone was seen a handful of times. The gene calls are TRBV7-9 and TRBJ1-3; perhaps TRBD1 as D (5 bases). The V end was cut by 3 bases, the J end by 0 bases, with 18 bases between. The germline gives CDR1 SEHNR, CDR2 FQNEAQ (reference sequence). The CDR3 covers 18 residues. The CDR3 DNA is TGTGCCAGCAGCTTGGACCTCGTGGAGGGGTACTCTGGAAACACCATATATTTT. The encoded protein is CASSLDLVEGYSGNTIYF.

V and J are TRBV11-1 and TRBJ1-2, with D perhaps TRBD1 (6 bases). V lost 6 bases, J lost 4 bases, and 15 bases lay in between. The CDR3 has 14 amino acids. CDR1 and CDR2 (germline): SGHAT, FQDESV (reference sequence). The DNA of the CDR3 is TGTGCCAGCAGACCCGACAGGTTTACCTATGGCTACACCTTC. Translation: CASRPDRFTYGYTF.

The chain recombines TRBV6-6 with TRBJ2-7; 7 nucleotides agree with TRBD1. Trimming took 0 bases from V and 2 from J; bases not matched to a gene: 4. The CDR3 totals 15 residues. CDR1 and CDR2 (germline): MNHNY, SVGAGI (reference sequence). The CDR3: CASSYSGQLAYEQYF. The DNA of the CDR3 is TGTGCCAGCAGTTACTCGGGACAGCTAGCCTACGAGCAGTACTTC.

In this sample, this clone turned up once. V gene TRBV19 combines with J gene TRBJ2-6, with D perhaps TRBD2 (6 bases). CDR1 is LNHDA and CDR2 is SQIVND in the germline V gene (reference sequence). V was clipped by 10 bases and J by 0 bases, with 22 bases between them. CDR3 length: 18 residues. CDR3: CATPPDGGLLSGANVLTF. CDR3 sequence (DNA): TGTGCCACCCCCCCCGATGGAGGGCTCCTCTCTGGGGCCAACGTCCTGACTTTC.

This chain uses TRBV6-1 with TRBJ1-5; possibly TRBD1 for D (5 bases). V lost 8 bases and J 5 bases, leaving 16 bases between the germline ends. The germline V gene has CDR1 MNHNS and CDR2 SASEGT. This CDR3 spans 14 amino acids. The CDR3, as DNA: TGTGCCAGCCGGAGAGGGTGGGGGGATCAGCCCCAGCATTTT. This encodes CASRRGWGDQPQHF.

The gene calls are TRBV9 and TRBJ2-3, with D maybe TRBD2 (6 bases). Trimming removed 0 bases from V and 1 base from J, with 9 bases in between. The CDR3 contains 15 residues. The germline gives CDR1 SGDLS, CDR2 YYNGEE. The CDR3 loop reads CASSVGGLRTDTQYF. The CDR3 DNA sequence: TGTGCCAGCAGCGTAGGGGGACTTCGCACAGATACGCAGTATTTT.